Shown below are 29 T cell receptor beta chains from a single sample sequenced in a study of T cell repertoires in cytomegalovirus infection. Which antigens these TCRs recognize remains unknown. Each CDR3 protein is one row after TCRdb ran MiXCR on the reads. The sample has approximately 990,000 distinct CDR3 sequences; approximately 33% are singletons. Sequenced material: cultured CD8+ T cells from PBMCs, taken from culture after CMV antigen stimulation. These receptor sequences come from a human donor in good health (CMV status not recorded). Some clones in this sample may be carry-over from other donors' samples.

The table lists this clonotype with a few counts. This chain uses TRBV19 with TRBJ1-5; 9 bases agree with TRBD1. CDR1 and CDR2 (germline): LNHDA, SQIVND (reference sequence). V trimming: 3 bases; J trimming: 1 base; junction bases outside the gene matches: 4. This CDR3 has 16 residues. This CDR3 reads CASSIGTGMSNQPQHF. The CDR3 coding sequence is TGTGCCAGTAGTATCGGGACAGGGATGAGCAATCAGCCCCAGCATTTT.

CDR3 nucleotide sequence: TGTGCCAGCAGCTTTATTCAGGGGGCGGTAGATACGCAGTATTTT. Protein: CASSFIQGAVDTQYF. The chain carries TRBV7-9 and TRBJ2-3; the match to TRBD1 covers 8 bases. The length of the CDR3 is 15 residues. The junction had 7 bases not matched to a gene; V was cut back by 3 bases and J by 5 bases. Germline CDR1 SEHNR, CDR2 FQNEAQ (reference sequence). Combining the CDR3 with reference TRBV7-9 and TRBJ2-3 gives the whole variable domain DTGVSQNPRHKITKRGQNVTFRCDPISEHNRLYWYRQTLGQGPEFLTYFQNEAQLEKSRLLSDRFSAERPKGSFSTLEIQRTEQGDSAMYLCASSFIQGAVDTQYFGPGTRLTVL.

The CDR3 DNA follows: TGTGCCACCAGCCCGAGGCAGGGCTACGAGCAGTACTTC. It is translated as CATSPRQGYEQYF. The chain employs TRBV15 and TRBJ2-7; TRBD1 is a possible D gene (5 bases). Germline CDR1 is LNHNV and CDR2 is YYDKDF (reference sequence). This CDR3 contains 13 residues. V was clipped by 5 bases and J by 3 bases, with 11 bases between them.

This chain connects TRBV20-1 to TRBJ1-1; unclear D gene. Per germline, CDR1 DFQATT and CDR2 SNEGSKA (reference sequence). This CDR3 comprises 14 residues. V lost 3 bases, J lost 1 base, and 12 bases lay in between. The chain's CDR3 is CSASPYKENTEAFF. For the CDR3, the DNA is TGCAGTGCTAGCCCATACAAGGAGAACACTGAAGCTTTCTTT.

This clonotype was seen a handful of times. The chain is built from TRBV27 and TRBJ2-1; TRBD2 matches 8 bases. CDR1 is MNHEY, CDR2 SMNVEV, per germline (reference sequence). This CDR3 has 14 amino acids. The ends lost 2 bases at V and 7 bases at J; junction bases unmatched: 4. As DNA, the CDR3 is TGTGCCAGCAGTTTAGGCGGGGGGTGGAATGAGCAGTTCTTC. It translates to CASSLGGGWNEQFF.

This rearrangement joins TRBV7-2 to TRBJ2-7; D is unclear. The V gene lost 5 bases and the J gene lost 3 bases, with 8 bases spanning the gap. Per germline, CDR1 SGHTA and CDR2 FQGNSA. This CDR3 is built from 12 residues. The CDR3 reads CASSPNGYEQYV. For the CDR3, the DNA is TGTGCCAGCAGCCCGAACGGCTACGAGCAGTACGTC.

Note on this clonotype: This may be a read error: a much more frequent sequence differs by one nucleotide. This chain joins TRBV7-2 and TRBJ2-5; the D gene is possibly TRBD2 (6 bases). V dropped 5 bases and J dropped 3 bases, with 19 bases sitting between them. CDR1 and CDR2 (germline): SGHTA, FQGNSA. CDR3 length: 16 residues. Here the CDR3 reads CASSRRGLVGEETQYF. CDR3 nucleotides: TGTGCCAGCAGCAGGAGGGGCCTAGTGGGGGAAGAGACCCAGTACTTC.

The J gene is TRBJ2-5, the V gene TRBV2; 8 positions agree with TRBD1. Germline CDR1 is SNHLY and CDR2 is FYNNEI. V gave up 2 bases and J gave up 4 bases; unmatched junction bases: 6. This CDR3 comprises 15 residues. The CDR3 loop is CASSEWDRQRETQYF. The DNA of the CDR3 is TGTGCCAGCAGTGAATGGGACAGGCAACGAGAGACCCAGTACTTC.

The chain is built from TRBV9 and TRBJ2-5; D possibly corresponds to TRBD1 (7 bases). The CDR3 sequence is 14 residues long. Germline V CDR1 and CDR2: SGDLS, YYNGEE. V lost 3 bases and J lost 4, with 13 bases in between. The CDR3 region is CASSARGAGETQYF. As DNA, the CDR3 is TGTGCCAGCAGCGCCAGGGGGGCGGGAGAGACCCAGTACTTC.

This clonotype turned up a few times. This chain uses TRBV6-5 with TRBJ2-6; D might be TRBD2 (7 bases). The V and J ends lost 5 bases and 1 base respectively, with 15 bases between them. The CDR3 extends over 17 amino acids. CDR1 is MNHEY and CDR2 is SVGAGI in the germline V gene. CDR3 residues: CASSRGAVASGANVLTF. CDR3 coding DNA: TGTGCCAGCAGTCGGGGGGCAGTGGCATCTGGGGCCAACGTCCTGACTTTC.

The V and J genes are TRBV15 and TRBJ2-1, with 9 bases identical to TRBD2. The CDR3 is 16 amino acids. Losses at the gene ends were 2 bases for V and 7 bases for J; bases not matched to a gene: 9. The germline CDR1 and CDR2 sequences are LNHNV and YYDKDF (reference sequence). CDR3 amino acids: CATSRNLGTSRNEQFF. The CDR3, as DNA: TGTGCCACCAGCAGAAATCTCGGGACTAGCAGGAATGAGCAGTTCTTC.

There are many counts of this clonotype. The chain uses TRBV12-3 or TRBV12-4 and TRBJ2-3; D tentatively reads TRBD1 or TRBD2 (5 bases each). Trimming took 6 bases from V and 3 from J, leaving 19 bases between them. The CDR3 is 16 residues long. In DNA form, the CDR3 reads TGTGCCAGCAGACCCTGGGACCGCTACGAAACAGATACGCAGTATTTT. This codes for CASRPWDRYETDTQYF.

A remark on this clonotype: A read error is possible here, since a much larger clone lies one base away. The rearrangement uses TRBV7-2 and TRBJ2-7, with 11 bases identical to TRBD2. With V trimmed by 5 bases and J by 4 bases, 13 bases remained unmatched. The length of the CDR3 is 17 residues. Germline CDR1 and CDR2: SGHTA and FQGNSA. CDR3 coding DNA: TGTGCCAGCAGCCGCAGGAGGACTAGCGGGCTAAGTTACGAGCAGTACTTC. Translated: CASSRRRTSGLSYEQYF.

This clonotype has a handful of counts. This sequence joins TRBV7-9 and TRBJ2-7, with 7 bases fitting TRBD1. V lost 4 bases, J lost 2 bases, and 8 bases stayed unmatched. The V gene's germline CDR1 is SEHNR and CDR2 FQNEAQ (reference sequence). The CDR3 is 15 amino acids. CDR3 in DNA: TGTGCCAGCAGCTCCCTAAGGGGACAGACCTACGAGCAGTACTTC. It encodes CASSSLRGQTYEQYF.

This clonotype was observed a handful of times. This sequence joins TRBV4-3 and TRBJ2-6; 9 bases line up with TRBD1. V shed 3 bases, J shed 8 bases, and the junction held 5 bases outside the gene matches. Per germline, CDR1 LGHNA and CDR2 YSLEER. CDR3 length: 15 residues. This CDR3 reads CASSHGTGTSNVLTF. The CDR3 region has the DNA TGCGCCAGCAGCCACGGGACAGGGACATCCAACGTCCTGACTTTC.

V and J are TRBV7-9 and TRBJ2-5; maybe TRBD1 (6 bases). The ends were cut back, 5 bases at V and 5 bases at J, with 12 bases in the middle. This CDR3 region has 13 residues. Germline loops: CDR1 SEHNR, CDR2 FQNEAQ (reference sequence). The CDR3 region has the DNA TGTGCCAGCAGCGTAAACAGGGATGAGACCCAGTACTTC. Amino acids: CASSVNRDETQYF. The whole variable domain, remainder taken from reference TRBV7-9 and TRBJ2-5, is DTGVSQNPRHKITKRGQNVTFRCDPISEHNRLYWYRQTLGQGPEFLTYFQNEAQLEKSRLLSDRFSAERPKGSFSTLEIQRTEQGDSAMYLCASSVNRDETQYFGPGTRLLVL.

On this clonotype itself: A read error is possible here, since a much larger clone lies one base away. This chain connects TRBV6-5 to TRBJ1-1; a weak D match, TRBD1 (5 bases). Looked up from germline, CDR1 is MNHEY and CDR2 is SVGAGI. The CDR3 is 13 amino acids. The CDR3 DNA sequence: TGTGCCAGCAGTTACGGGACGAACACTAAAGCTTTCTTT. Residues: CASSYGTNTKAFF.

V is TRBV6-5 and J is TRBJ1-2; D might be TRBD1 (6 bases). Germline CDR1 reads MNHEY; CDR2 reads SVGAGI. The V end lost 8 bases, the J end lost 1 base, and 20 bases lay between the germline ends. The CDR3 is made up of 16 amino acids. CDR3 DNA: TGTGCCAGCGGTCCGAACTCCGGGACAAGTAACTATGGCTACACCTTC. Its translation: CASGPNSGTSNYGYTF.

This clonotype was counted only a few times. The chain's CDR3 is CASSHPDSSYNEQFF. CDR3 in DNA: TGTGCCAGCAGCCACCCTGACAGTTCCTACAATGAGCAGTTCTTC. The rearrangement uses TRBV7-9 and TRBJ2-1, with D perhaps TRBD1 (5 bases). Trimming stripped 5 bases from V and 1 base from J, with 12 bases between. This CDR3 contains 15 residues. CDR1 is SEHNR and CDR2 is FQNEAQ in the germline V gene (reference sequence). The full variable domain, rest sourced from reference TRBV7-9 and TRBJ2-1, is DTGVSQNPRHKITKRGQNVTFRCDPISEHNRLYWYRQTLGQGPEFLTYFQNEAQLEKSRLLSDRFSAERPKGSFSTLEIQRTEQGDSAMYLCASSHPDSSYNEQFFGPGTRLTVL.

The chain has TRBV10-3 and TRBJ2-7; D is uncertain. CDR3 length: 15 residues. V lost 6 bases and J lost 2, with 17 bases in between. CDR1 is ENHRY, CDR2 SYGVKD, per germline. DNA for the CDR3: TGTGCCATCAGGGCAGACCTAAGGGATCCCTACGAGCAGTACGTC. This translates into CAIRADLRDPYEQYV.

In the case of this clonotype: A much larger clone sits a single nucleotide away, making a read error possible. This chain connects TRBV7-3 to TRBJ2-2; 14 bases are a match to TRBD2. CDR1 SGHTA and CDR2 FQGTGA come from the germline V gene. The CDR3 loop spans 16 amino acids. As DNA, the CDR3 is TGTGCCTGCAGCGCCCGACTAGCGGGGGGGACCGGGGAGCTGTTTTTT. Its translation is CACSARLAGGTGELFF.

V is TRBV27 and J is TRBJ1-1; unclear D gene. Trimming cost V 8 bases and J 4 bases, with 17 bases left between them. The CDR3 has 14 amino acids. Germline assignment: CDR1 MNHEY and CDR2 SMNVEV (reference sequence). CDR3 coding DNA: TGTGCCAGCGCCTCGGGTGGAATTCCCACTGAAGCTTTCTTT. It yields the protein CASASGGIPTEAFF.

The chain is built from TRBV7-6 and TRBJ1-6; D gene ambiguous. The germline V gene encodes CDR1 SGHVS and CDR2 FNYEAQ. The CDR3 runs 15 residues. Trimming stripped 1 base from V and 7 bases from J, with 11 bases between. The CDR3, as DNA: TGTGCCAGCAGCTTAGTACTGGGATTAAATTCACCCCTCCACTTT. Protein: CASSLVLGLNSPLHF.

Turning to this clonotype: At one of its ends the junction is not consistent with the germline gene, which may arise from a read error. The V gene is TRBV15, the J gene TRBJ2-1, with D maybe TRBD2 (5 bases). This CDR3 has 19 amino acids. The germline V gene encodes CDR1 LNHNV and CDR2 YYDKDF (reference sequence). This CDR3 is CATSRVGLALLDSHNEQFF. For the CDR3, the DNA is TGTGCCACCAGCAGAGTCGGCCTGGCGCTTCTGGACTCCCACAATGAGCAGTTCTTC.

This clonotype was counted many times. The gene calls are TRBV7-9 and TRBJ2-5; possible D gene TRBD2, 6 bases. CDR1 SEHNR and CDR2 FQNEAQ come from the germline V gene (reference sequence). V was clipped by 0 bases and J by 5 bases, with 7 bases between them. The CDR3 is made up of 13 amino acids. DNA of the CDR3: TGTGCCAGCAGCTTAGCAGGGAGGGAGACCCAGTACTTC. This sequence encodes CASSLAGRETQYF.

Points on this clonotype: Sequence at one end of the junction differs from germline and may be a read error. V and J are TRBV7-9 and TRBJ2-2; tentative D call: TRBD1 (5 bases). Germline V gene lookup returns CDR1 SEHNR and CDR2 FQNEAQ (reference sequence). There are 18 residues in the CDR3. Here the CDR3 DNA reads TGTGCCAGCAGCGCCGGTGGCCGTCCGACAGAGAACACCGAGGAGCTGTTTTTT. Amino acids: CASSAGGRPTENTEELFF.

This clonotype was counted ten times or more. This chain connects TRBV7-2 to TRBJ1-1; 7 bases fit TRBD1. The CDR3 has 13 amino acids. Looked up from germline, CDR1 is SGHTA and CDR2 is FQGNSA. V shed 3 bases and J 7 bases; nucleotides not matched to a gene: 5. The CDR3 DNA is TGTGCCAGCAGCTTTACAGGGGTGGATGAAGCTTTCTTT. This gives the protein CASSFTGVDEAFF.

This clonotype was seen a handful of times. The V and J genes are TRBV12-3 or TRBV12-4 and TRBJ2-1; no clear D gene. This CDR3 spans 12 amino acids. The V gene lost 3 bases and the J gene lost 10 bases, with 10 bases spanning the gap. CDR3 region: CASSLTVQEQFF. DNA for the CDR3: TGTGCCAGCAGTTTGACCGTTCAGGAGCAGTTCTTC.

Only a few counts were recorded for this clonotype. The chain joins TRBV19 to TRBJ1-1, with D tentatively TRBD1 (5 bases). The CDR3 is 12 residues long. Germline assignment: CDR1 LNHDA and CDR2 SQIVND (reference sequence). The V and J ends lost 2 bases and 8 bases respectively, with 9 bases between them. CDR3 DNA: TGTGCCAGTAGTATATGGGGGAGGGAAGCTTTCTTT. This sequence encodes CASSIWGREAFF.